The clone carrying this TCR beta chain showed up many times. Its antigen is not identified. TCRdb independently ran MiXCR on the reads; one entry per CDR3 protein. Of approximately 89,000 distinct CDR3 sequences listed, roughly 25% are singletons. The record originates from a study of T cell repertoires in cytomegalovirus infection. Study in general: TCR beta signatures that were public indicated CMV infection and matching HLA type.

This CDR3 spans 14 amino acids. Germline values: CDR1 SGHVS, CDR2 FQNEAQ. Trimming shortened V by 1 base and J by 8 bases, and 15 bases separated the two germline ends. The TCR originated in a human donor in good health (CMV status not recorded). Some clones in this sample may be carry-over from other donors' samples. The source material was CD8+ T cells from cultured PBMCs, sampled from culture after CMV antigen stimulation. This chain joins TRBV7-8 and TRBJ2-7, with D perhaps TRBD1 or TRBD2 (5 bases each). The CDR3 reads CASSLDPGSGKQYF. DNA of the CDR3: TGTGCCAGCAGCTTAGATCCAGGGAGCGGAAAGCAGTACTTC.